The 20 T cell receptor beta chains below were found in one sample sequenced in a study of cytotoxic CD8 clonotypes in ibrutinib-treated CLL. Generated by immunoSEQ multiplex PCR, the TCRdb table keeps only in-frame clones and is missing some. The sample has 58,000 or so clones, approximately 54% seen once; the top ten hold about 15%. The sample in question was PBMCs, obtained after 12 months of ibrutinib treatment. The receptors come from a human donor with chronic lymphocytic leukemia.

This rearrangement joins TRBV6-1 to TRBJ2-3, with 9 bases lining up with TRBD2. The CDR3 totals 18 residues. The V segment lost 4 bases and the J segment 4 bases; nucleotides outside the gene matches: 15. In germline, CDR1 is MNHNS, CDR2 SASEGT. CDR3 bases: TGTGCCAGCAGTGGTCCTGCGGCTAGCGGGGCGTTGGCAGATACGCAGTATTTT. Amino acids: CASSGPAASGALADTQYF.

V gene TRBV2 combines with J gene TRBJ1-5; no firm D call. V lost 7 bases, J lost 5 bases, and 21 bases lay in between. Germline values: CDR1 SNHLY, CDR2 FYNNEI. This CDR3 contains 16 residues. CDR3 bases: TGTGCCAGCACCTCTTCGGTGACGGCAAGGCATCAGCCCCAGCATTTT. Its protein product is CASTSSVTARHQPQHF.

In this sample, this clone turned up a few times. The J gene is TRBJ1-5, the V gene TRBV6-1; TRBD1 might be the D (5 bases). The CDR3 consists of 16 residues. Trimming shortened V by 3 bases and J by 0 bases, and 12 bases separated the two germline ends. Per the germline V gene, CDR1 is MNHNS and CDR2 is SASEGT. CDR3 region: CASSDKGIYSNQPQHF. DNA for the CDR3: TGTGCCAGCAGTGACAAGGGGATCTATAGCAATCAGCCCCAGCATTTT.

V gene TRBV5-1 combines with J gene TRBJ2-3; D is ambiguous. This CDR3 has 14 amino acids. Germline assignment: CDR1 SGHRS and CDR2 YFSETQ. With 4 bases removed from V and 2 bases from J, the gap between germline ends came to 11 bases. In DNA, the CDR3 is TGCGCCAGCAGCCGCAGCTCACTCACAGATACGCAGTATTTT. This translates into CASSRSSLTDTQYF. Variable domain in full (rest from reference TRBV5-1 and TRBJ2-3): KAGVTQTPRYLIKTRGQQVTLSCSPISGHRSVSWYQQTPGQGLQFLFEYFSETQRNKGNFPGRFSGRQFSNSRSEMNVSTLELGDSALYLCASSRSSLTDTQYFGPGTRLTVL.

The chain links TRBV6-5 to TRBJ2-1; a weak D match, TRBD2 (6 bases). V was shortened by 1 base and J by 5 bases, with 12 bases between the two germline ends. The CDR3 spans 15 residues. Germline assignment: CDR1 MNHEY and CDR2 SVGAGI. The CDR3 loop is CASSYLEAGNNEQFF. In DNA form, the CDR3 reads TGTGCCAGCAGTTACTTGGAAGCGGGTAACAATGAGCAGTTCTTC.

This clone was seen a single time. This rearrangement joins TRBV29-1 to TRBJ2-3; the D is unclear. Looked up from germline, CDR1 is SQVTM and CDR2 is ANQGSEA. V was cut by 0 bases and J by 8 bases, with 12 bases left in between. The CDR3 length is 13 residues. This chain's CDR3 is CSVEDNSLGTQYF. In DNA, the CDR3 is TGCAGCGTTGAAGATAATTCGCTGGGTACGCAGTATTTT.

This clone was detected only a few times. The genes are TRBV29-1 and TRBJ1-2; no clear D. The CDR3 sequence is 11 residues long. Germline values: CDR1 SQVTM, CDR2 ANQGSEA. V lost 3 bases and J 4 bases, leaving 6 bases between the germline ends. This chain's CDR3 is CSVDLPYGYTF. The CDR3 DNA follows: TGCAGCGTTGATCTGCCCTATGGCTACACCTTC.

This clone was seen a handful of times. The rearrangement uses TRBV11-1 and TRBJ1-1; tentatively, D is TRBD1 (5 bases). Per germline, CDR1 SGHAT and CDR2 FQDESV (reference sequence). Trimming took off 5 bases at V and 5 bases at J, with 9 bases between the two ends. The CDR3 contains 12 residues. CDR3 sequence reads: CASSGWGTEAFF. Written as DNA, the CDR3 is TGTGCCAGCAGCGGCTGGGGGACTGAAGCTTTCTTT.

V gene TRBV7-2 combines with J gene TRBJ2-7; 9 bases line up with TRBD2. V lost 1 base to trimming and J lost 2 bases; unmatched junction nucleotides: 12. Germline CDR1 is SGHTA and CDR2 is FQGNSA. This CDR3 has 18 amino acids. The CDR3 protein is CASSLVGVAGAGTYEQYF. The CDR3 nucleotides read TGTGCCAGCAGCTTAGTGGGGGTAGCGGGAGCCGGCACCTACGAGCAGTACTTC.

The count of this clone is one. This chain joins TRBV18 and TRBJ2-1; 10 positions agree with TRBD2. The germline V gene has CDR1 KGHSH and CDR2 LQKENI. V was clipped by 4 bases and J by 6 bases; unmatched bases: 6. The CDR3 has 15 residues. This CDR3 is CASSRAGGPVNEQFF. CDR3 nucleotides: TGTGCCAGCTCACGAGCGGGGGGGCCAGTCAATGAGCAGTTCTTC.

The chain couples TRBV11-3 to TRBJ2-6; D not resolved. V lost 1 base and J 0 bases, leaving 10 bases between the germline ends. CDR1 and CDR2 (germline): SGHNT, YENEEA. CDR3 size: 17 residues. CDR3 sequence (DNA): TGTGCCAGCAGCTTAGGCGCAGGTCCCTCTGGGGCCAACGTCCTGACTTTC. Translated, it gives CASSLGAGPSGANVLTF.

This chain links TRBV6-1 with TRBJ1-1; 8 nucleotides match TRBD1. V lost 0 bases and J lost 6; bases outside the gene matches: 12. Germline CDR1 reads MNHNS; CDR2 reads SASEGT. CDR3 length: 17 residues. The CDR3 DNA reads as TGTGCCAGCAGTGAAGCGCTTGGTCAGGGGGCTCGGGCTGAAGCTTTCTTT. Protein: CASSEALGQGARAEAFF.

The gene calls are TRBV30 and TRBJ2-3; D call uncertain. The germline V gene has CDR1 GTSNPN and CDR2 SVGIG (reference sequence). The CDR3 spans 11 residues. V gave up 3 bases and J gave up 6 bases, with 7 bases separating them. This chain's CDR3 is CAWSPVDTQYF. The CDR3 DNA sequence: TGTGCCTGGAGCCCCGTCGATACGCAGTATTTT.

The chain uses TRBV6-1 and TRBJ2-7; D is possibly TRBD1 (5 bases). Between the trimmed V and J ends, which lost 1 base and 6 bases, there was a span of 10 bases. The CDR3 extends over 13 amino acids. The germline V gene has CDR1 MNHNS and CDR2 SASEGT. The chain's CDR3 is CASSEEKGFEQYV. CDR3 nucleotide sequence: TGTGCCAGCAGTGAAGAAAAGGGGTTCGAGCAGTACGTC.

This chain links TRBV6-6 with TRBJ2-7; a weak D match, TRBD1 (6 bases). Trimming shortened V by 6 bases and J by 3 bases, and 18 bases separated the two germline ends. The CDR3 extends over 15 amino acids. CDR1 MNHNY and CDR2 SVGAGI come from the germline V gene (reference sequence). The CDR3 region is CASSRSNTGSYEQYV. CDR3 DNA: TGTGCCAGCAGCCGAAGCAACACAGGGAGCTACGAGCAGTACGTC.

The gene calls are TRBV6-1 and TRBJ2-4; D gene ambiguous. V was shortened by 3 bases and J by 0 bases, with 12 bases between the two germline ends. Germline CDR1 is MNHNS and CDR2 is SASEGT. This CDR3 is 16 amino acids long. CDR3 residues: CASSDNTNRAKNIQYF. CDR3 sequence (DNA): TGTGCCAGCAGTGACAACACTAACAGAGCCAAAAACATTCAGTACTTC.

The DNA for the CDR3 is TGTGCCAGTACCATGGGACAGTACACCGGGGAGCTGTTTTTT. Its protein product is CASTMGQYTGELFF. The J gene is TRBJ2-2, the V gene TRBV19; 7 nucleotides line up with TRBD1. The junction had 5 bases not matched to a gene; V was cut back by 7 bases and J by 3 bases. Germline V gene lookup returns CDR1 LNHDA and CDR2 SQIVND (reference sequence). CDR3 length: 14 amino acids.

In this sample, this clone turned up a few times. The genes are TRBV2 and TRBJ1-2; D not resolved. V was trimmed by 2 bases and J by 1 base, leaving 11 bases between them. CDR3 size: 15 residues. In germline, CDR1 is SNHLY, CDR2 FYNNEI. In DNA, the CDR3 is TGTGCCAGCAGTGAAACTAAGGGCATTAACTATGGCTACACCTTC. Protein sequence: CASSETKGINYGYTF. The full variable domain, completed using reference TRBV2 and TRBJ1-2, is EPEVTQTPSHQVTQMGQEVILRCVPISNHLYFYWYRQILGQKVEFLVSFYNNEISEKSEIFDDQFSVERPDGSNFTLKIRSTKLEDSAMYFCASSETKGINYGYTFGSGTRLTVV.

In its sample, this clone was seen a few times. This sequence joins TRBV9 and TRBJ1-3; 9 nucleotides match TRBD1. V was clipped by 4 bases and J by 6 bases; unmatched bases: 14. This CDR3 is built from 17 residues. Germline V CDR1 and CDR2: SGDLS, YYNGEE. CDR3: CASSPYPLGQGTNTIYF. Here the CDR3 DNA reads TGTGCCAGCAGCCCCTACCCGCTGGGACAGGGCACAAACACCATATATTTT.

The V gene is TRBV6-5, the J gene TRBJ2-6; no definite D call. V gave up 0 bases and J gave up 1 base, with 4 bases separating them. Germline values: CDR1 MNHEY, CDR2 SVGAGI. The CDR3 extends over 15 amino acids. CDR3 nucleotides: TGTGCCAGCAGTTACTCTGGGTCTGGGGCCAACGTCCTGACTTTC. Its translation: CASSYSGSGANVLTF.